This note documents a single T cell receptor beta chain sequence. Its antigen remains unidentified. This record comes from a study of cytomegalovirus exposure and HLA in healthy donors. Study observations and caveats: Associated with cytomegalovirus, according to the listing, were some 180 TCR beta chains. What TCR beta sequences reportedly achieved was accurate prediction of HLA-A and HLA-B alleles in most subjects. In an earlier analysis, productive rearrangement rates for most beta V segments clustered near 87% or 30%. In a later analysis, V- and J-gene trimming of beta chains associated with a DCLRE1C missense variant, replicated independently.

After removal of 4 bases from V and 4 bases from J, the junction contained 13 bases not matched to a gene. Germline loops: CDR1 MDHEN, CDR2 SYDVKM. The CDR3 is 17 residues long. 13 Jbeta primers and 60 Vbeta primers were used for the PCR. Profiled with immunoSEQ multiplex PCR; TCRdb holds only in-frame clones, not every one. The repertoire includes some 210,000 clones, around 73% of them detected once, and 3.8% sits in the top ten. This clonotype was sampled from a male donor in good health and CMV-seronegative. Sequenced material: PBMCs. The V call is TRBV28, the J call TRBJ2-3, with 8 nucleotides matching TRBD1. This CDR3 is CASSYLRGPGRADTQYF. The CDR3 bases are TGTGCCAGCAGTTACCTCAGGGGGCCGGGGAGAGCAGATACGCAGTATTTT.